A single sample gave rise to the 15 T cell receptor beta chains below, sequenced in a study of CD8+CD57+ T cells in acquired aplastic anemia. TCR beta VDJ and CDR3 were profiled, and genomic DNA was the template. TCRdb itself ran the reads through MiXCR, one entry per CDR3 protein. The sample consists of 200,000 to 250,000 distinct CDR3 sequences, approximately 57% of them appearing once. Sequenced: sorted CD4+, CD8+, or CD8+CD57+ T cells (not recorded which) from PBMCs. These receptors originate from a human donor in good health.

With respect to this clonotype: At one of its ends the junction is not consistent with the germline gene, which may arise from a read error. The chain combines TRBV20-1 with TRBJ1-1; weak D call: TRBD1 (5 bases). The CDR3 totals 15 residues. Per germline, CDR1 DFQATT and CDR2 SNEGSKA (reference sequence). The CDR3: CSASEGIRGYTEAFF. The CDR3 bases are TGCAGTGCTAGTGAGGGAATCCGGGGGTACACTGAAGCCTTCTTT.

This clonotype occurred many times. The chain couples TRBV28 to TRBJ2-7, with D hard to call. V was clipped by 6 bases and J by 1 base, with 7 bases between them. CDR1 and CDR2 from the germline V gene are MDHEN and SYDVKM. CDR3 length equals 12 residues. CDR3 loop: CASSQISYEQYF. The CDR3 region has the DNA TGTGCCAGCAGCCAGATTTCCTACGAGCAGTACTTC.

V gene TRBV20-1 combines with J gene TRBJ2-5; D call uncertain. CDR1 DFQATT and CDR2 SNEGSKA come from the germline V gene (reference sequence). The V gene lost 6 bases and the J gene lost 5 bases, with 10 bases spanning the gap. CDR3 length: 11 amino acids. For the CDR3, the DNA is TGCAGTGCCAACGTTGGGGAGACCCAGTACTTC. It specifies CSANVGETQYF.

The chain has TRBV19 and TRBJ2-1; 7 bases are shared with TRBD2. The CDR3 is made up of 18 amino acids. Germline V gene data show CDR1 as LNHDA and CDR2 as SQIVND (reference sequence). With V trimmed by 5 bases and J by 3 bases, 16 bases remained unmatched. In DNA form, the CDR3 reads TGTGCCAGTAGTCCATCCTTGGGAGGGGTCTTTTTCTACAATGAGCAGTTCTTC. Its protein product is CASSPSLGGVFFYNEQFF. Looking up the rest from reference TRBV19 and TRBJ2-1 gives the full variable domain: DGGITQSPKYLFRKEGQNVTLSCEQNLNHDAMYWYRQDPGQGLRLIYYSQIVNDFQKGDIAEGYSVSREKKESFPLTVTSAQKNPTAFYLCASSPSLGGVFFYNEQFFGPGTRLTVL.

The chain combines TRBV20-1 with TRBJ1-2, with 8 positions matching TRBD1. The germline CDR1 and CDR2 sequences are DFQATT and SNEGSKA (reference sequence). CDR3 length: 17 residues. The J segment lost 1 base and the V segment lost 1 base, leaving 11 bases of the junction unmatched. This CDR3 is CSARVADRGMNNYGYTF. Written as DNA, the CDR3 is TGCAGTGCTAGAGTCGCCGACAGGGGAATGAATAACTATGGCTACACCTTC.

In this sample, this clonotype turned up once. The J gene is TRBJ1-1, the V gene TRBV9, with 9 bases lining up with TRBD1. V was clipped by 3 bases and J by 7 bases; unmatched bases: 4. CDR3 size: 13 residues. Germline loops: CDR1 SGDLS, CDR2 YYNGEE. The CDR3: CASSGQGQGEAFF. The CDR3 DNA reads as TGTGCCAGCAGCGGACAGGGACAGGGTGAAGCTTTCTTT.

In its sample, this clonotype was seen many times. The chain couples TRBV4-1 to TRBJ1-3; maybe TRBD1 (5 bases). Germline CDR1 reads MGHRA; CDR2 reads YSYEKL. V dropped 4 bases and J dropped 4 bases, with 17 bases sitting between them. This CDR3 is built from 16 residues. CDR3 in amino acids: CASSLAPGGWGNTIYF. Here the CDR3 DNA reads TGCGCCAGCAGCCTCGCCCCGGGGGGATGGGGAAACACCATATATTTT.

This clonotype has a handful of counts. The gene calls are TRBV20-1 and TRBJ2-2; D gene ambiguous. The V end was cut by 0 bases, the J end by 7 bases, with 9 bases between. The CDR3 length is 13 residues. Germline V CDR1 and CDR2: DFQATT, SNEGSKA (reference sequence). The CDR3 here is CSARDQASGELFF. The CDR3 DNA sequence: TGCAGTGCTAGAGATCAGGCTAGCGGGGAGCTGTTTTTT.

This clonotype appeared many times. The V gene is TRBV2, the J gene TRBJ2-2; 8 bases align to TRBD2. The CDR3 contains 13 residues. The junction had 9 bases not matched to a gene; V was cut back by 10 bases and J by 8 bases. Germline assignment: CDR1 SNHLY and CDR2 FYNNEI. The CDR3 nucleotides read TGTGCCACCTTGACTAGCGACTTTGGGGAGCTGTTTTTT. Encoded protein: CATLTSDFGELFF.

The chain is built from TRBV10-3 and TRBJ1-1, with D perhaps TRBD1 (5 bases). V lost 4 bases, J lost 1 base, and 7 bases lay in between. Germline V lookup: CDR1 ENHRY, CDR2 SYGVKD. This CDR3 has 13 amino acids. CDR3 nucleotide sequence: TGTGCCATCAGTGTGGGGGGGAACACTGAAGCTTTCTTT. Translating gives CAISVGGNTEAFF.

This clonotype was seen at least ten times. The V and J genes are TRBV4-3 and TRBJ2-5; D uncertain. Germline assignment: CDR1 LGHNA and CDR2 YSLEER. This CDR3 has 14 residues. The V and J ends lost 2 bases and 0 bases respectively, with 7 bases between them. In nucleotides, the CDR3 is TGCGCCAGCAGCCAACTGCAGAACCAAGAGACCCAGTACTTC. Translation: CASSQLQNQETQYF.

This clonotype has a handful of counts. The genes are TRBV4-2 and TRBJ1-1; tentative D call: TRBD1 (5 bases). V gave up 0 bases and J gave up 5 bases, with 7 bases separating them. CDR1 and CDR2 (germline): LGHNA, YNFKEQ. The CDR3 totals 13 residues. CDR3 sequence reads: CASSQDQGTEAFF. CDR3 DNA sequence: TGTGCCAGCAGCCAAGATCAGGGTACTGAAGCTTTCTTT.

This clonotype was recorded many times. The chain has TRBV2 and TRBJ2-7; TRBD2 agrees at 7 bases. J gave up 4 bases and V 6 bases, and 15 bases lay outside the gene matches. Germline V lookup: CDR1 SNHLY, CDR2 FYNNEI. The CDR3 runs 16 residues. The CDR3 reads CASSYSGSEFWYEQYF. The CDR3 nucleotides read TGTGCCAGCAGCTATAGCGGGTCGGAGTTTTGGTACGAGCAGTACTTC.

This clonotype was picked up many times. CDR3 sequence (DNA): TGCGCCAGCAGCCAAGATTGGGGTTACGAGCAGTACTTC. Amino acid sequence: CASSQDWGYEQYF. The chain employs TRBV4-3 and TRBJ2-7; D is unresolved. Germline V gene lookup returns CDR1 LGHNA and CDR2 YSLEER. This CDR3 has 13 amino acids. Trimming left V 0 bases short and J 4 bases short, with 7 bases between.

Turning to this clonotype: A read error may explain this, as a much larger clone is one base away. This rearrangement joins TRBV4-3 to TRBJ1-1, with D hard to call. The germline gives CDR1 LGHNA, CDR2 YSLEER. The CDR3 covers 14 residues. CDR3 sequence (DNA): TGCGTCAGCAGCCAAGATACTATAGGAACTGAAGCTTTCTTT. This sequence encodes CVSSQDTIGTEAFF.